These T cell receptor beta chains were read from a single sample in a study of T-cell memory formation after mild COVID-19. TCRdb passed the 5' RACE reads through MiXCR, listing each CDR3 protein once. Here the sample spans roughly 410,000 distinct CDR3 sequences, approximately 24% being singletons. The specimen sequenced was PBMCs or a T cell subset sorted from them (not recorded which). Receptors were obtained from an adult woman who had mild COVID-19 (a few samples of this study predate the infection). Cell type and time point are not known. Each CDR3 is given with its conserved first and last residue. The order of the fields is CDR3 protein, D gene, V gene, CDR3 length. D genes are given only for firm matches.

CASSLTEYNEQFF | . | TRBV12-3/TRBV12-4 | 13
CASSVGAGASTDTQYF | . | TRBV9 | 16
CASSYMHSGANVLTF | . | TRBV6-5 | 15
CASSLEPQGGTEAFF | . | TRBV5-1 | 15
CASSLEEPRNYNSPLHF | . | TRBV7-2 | 17
CSASKAEESSYEQYF | . | TRBV20-1 | 15
CASSQSSGLRNEQFF | TRBD2 | TRBV7-2 | 15
CASSPGQGEKEQYF | TRBD1 | TRBV3-1 | 14
CSVEWREPLPGRVDF | . | TRBV29-1 | 15
CASSLEVLGMYQETQYF | . | TRBV7-2 | 17
CASSRGTVVLGYTF | TRBD1 | TRBV12-3/TRBV12-4 | 14
CATSDQNRGGTGELFF | . | TRBV24-1 | 16
CASSGGASSYEQYF | . | TRBV7-3 | 14
CASRNWGSSYEQYF | . | TRBV28 | 14
CSVLRDEQYF | . | TRBV29-1 | 10
CASSKTSGRANEQFF | TRBD2 | TRBV7-9 | 15
CAIGPFGGSYEQYF | . | TRBV27 | 14
CASSLGQGGSTDTQYF | TRBD1 | TRBV5-1 | 16
CASRPPGQGNQPQHF | TRBD1 | TRBV6-5 | 15